This T cell receptor (beta chain) stems from a study of T cell responses to AZD1222 COVID-19 vaccine. Study results and caveats: Possibly, clonal diversity was underestimated; donors were largely white British and included more females. Repertoire sampling was restricted to post-peak T cell response timepoints.

Worth noting for this clone: The antigen remains undetermined.

Only in-frame clones appear in the TCRdb table, and some are missing; sequencing was by immunoSEQ multiplex PCR. The sample holds tens of thousands of clones; more than 75% are singletons and the top ten take approximately 15%. V was clipped by 3 bases and J by 5 bases; unmatched bases: 8. Germline lookup yields CDR1 SGHRS and CDR2 YFSETQ. This CDR3 region has 17 residues. This clonotype was obtained from an adult in good health. Sequenced material: peripheral blood, taken on day 0 of AZD1222 vaccination. The chain links TRBV5-1 to TRBJ2-5; 15 bases are a match to TRBD2. The chain's CDR3 is CASSWRTSGGARETQYF. CDR3 in DNA: TGCGCCAGCAGCTGGAGGACTAGCGGGGGGGCACGGGAGACCCAGTACTTC.